Listed below are T cell receptor beta chains from one sample, sequenced in a study of OX40 agonist ivuxolimab in advanced cancers. The method was immunoSEQ multiplex PCR; TCRdb's version includes in-frame clones alone and lacks a portion of them. In the table there are 75,000 to 100,000 clones, approximately 84% of which are singletons. Sequences were derived from CD4+ or CD8+ T cells sorted from blood, sampled in a trial of the OX40 agonist ivuxolimab. All receptors come from an adult with an advanced solid tumor such as melanoma, head and neck, liver or kidney cancer. Each CDR3 is given with its conserved first and last residue. Each record gives: clone size, CDR3 length, V gene, D gene, J gene, CDR3 DNA, CDR3 protein. A D gene is named only where the DNA matches it firmly. Not all rows give a size; the values are once, few, many and, for expanded clones, a class.

-	14	TRBV29-1	-	TRBJ2-3	TGCAGCGTACCTCAGTCGACGGGCACAGATACGCAGTATTTT	CSVPQSTGTDTQYF
-	15	TRBV28	-	TRBJ2-1	TGTGCCAGCACTATAGGGGGGGTTGCCCTCGGTGAGCAGTTCTTC	CASTIGGVALGEQFF
once	17	TRBV7-9	-	TRBJ2-2	TGTGCCAGCAGCCCGTTTGGGAGACAGGTGAACACCGGGGAGCTGTTTTTT	CASSPFGRQVNTGELFF
once	15	TRBV7-6	TRBD1	TRBJ2-7	TGTGCCAGCAGCGTCCGGACAGGGGGCAACTACGAGCAGTACTTC	CASSVRTGGNYEQYF
-	18	TRBV5-1	TRBD2	TRBJ2-3	TGCGCCAGCAGCTTGGAGCCTAGCGGGAGTGGTAGCACAGATACGCAGTATTTT	CASSLEPSGSGSTDTQYF
-	13	TRBV5-1	-	TRBJ2-1	TGCGCCAGCAGCCCGTGGGGGGTAGGCGAGCAGTTCTTC	CASSPWGVGEQFF
-	13	TRBV18	-	TRBJ1-2	TGTGCCAGCTCCCGGACAGAGAAAGATGGCTACACCTTC	CASSRTEKDGYTF
-	12	TRBV29-1	-	TRBJ1-1	TGCAGCGTTGGTTCACTCGGCACTGAAGCTTTCTTT	CSVGSLGTEAFF
-	18	TRBV18	-	TRBJ1-2	TGTGCCAGCTCACCACTCACGTCCGGGACACGGATTAACTATGGCTACACCTTC	CASSPLTSGTRINYGYTF
-	12	TRBV10-3	-	TRBJ1-1	TGTGCCATCAGTGCAGGGGCGGGTGAAGCTTTCTTT	CAISAGAGEAFF
-	15	TRBV27	-	TRBJ1-3	TGTGCCAGCAGTTTATCAGTTGGCTTTGGAAACACCATATATTTT	CASSLSVGFGNTIYF
-	14	TRBV7-9	TRBD1	TRBJ1-4	TGTGCCAGCAGCATACAACAGGGGAATGAAAAACTGTTTTTT	CASSIQQGNEKLFF
-	16	TRBV4-2	TRBD1	TRBJ2-1	TGTGCCAGCAGCCAAGATCCCGGGACAGGGGGTGCTGAGCAGTTCTTC	CASSQDPGTGGAEQFF
-	12	TRBV5-5	-	TRBJ2-3	TGTGCCAGCAGCTTGAGGGTGGGCGCGCAGTATTTT	CASSLRVGAQYF
-	17	TRBV4-1	-	TRBJ2-3	TGCGCCAGCAGCCAAGGCCCACAGGAACGCTTCACAGATACGCAGTATTTT	CASSQGPQERFTDTQYF
-	14	TRBV7-5	-	TRBJ2-4	TGTGCCCCCGGGGGTACAGGGGTTTCGAACATTCAGTACTTC	CAPGGTGVSNIQYF
-	14	TRBV18	TRBD1	TRBJ1-2	TGTGCCAGCTCAGCGGGACAGGGGAACTATGGCTACACCTTC	CASSAGQGNYGYTF
-	14	TRBV5-1	-	TRBJ1-1	TGCGCCAGCAGCTTACTTAGGTTGAACACTGAAGCTTTCTTT	CASSLLRLNTEAFF
once	16	TRBV4-1	-	TRBJ2-1	TGCGCCAGCAGCCAAGATCGGGGGCAGGGAGGGATTGAGCAGTTCTTC	CASSQDRGQGGIEQFF
-	13	TRBV5-1	-	TRBJ1-1	TGCGCCAGCACCAACCCTACCGGGACCGAAGCTTTCTTT	CASTNPTGTEAFF
-	18	TRBV4-1	TRBD2	TRBJ2-3	TGCGCCAGCAGCCAAGAAACCCTAGCGGGGACACGCACAGATACGCAGTATTTT	CASSQETLAGTRTDTQYF
-	13	TRBV5-1	-	TRBJ1-1	TGCGCCAGCAGCAAGACGGAGAACACTGAAGCTTTCTTT	CASSKTENTEAFF
-	14	TRBV7-8	-	TRBJ1-3	TGTGCCAGCAGCACTCGGACATTTGGAAACACCATATATTTT	CASSTRTFGNTIYF
-	15	TRBV4-1	TRBD2	TRBJ2-1	TGCGCCAGCAGCCAAGGGCTAGCGGGAGTTAATGAGCAGTTCTTC	CASSQGLAGVNEQFF
once	13	TRBV19	-	TRBJ2-7	TGTGCCAGCTGCGGAGAGAGCTCCTACGAGCAGTACTTC	CASCGESSYEQYF